Below, 21 T cell receptor beta chains from the same sample are listed, as sequenced in a study of blood T cell repertoires in COVID-19. The data were produced by immunoSEQ multiplex PCR, yet TCRdb's version contains in-frame clones alone and is incomplete. The sample has 110,000 to 150,000 clones; about 80% are singletons. The specimen sequenced was peripheral blood. Every receptor here comes from a man between 65 and 85 years old who had recovered from COVID-19.

Comments on this clone: At one boundary the junction diverges from the germline segment, which might be a read error. This rearrangement joins TRBV5-1 to TRBJ1-2; 7 bases are shared with TRBD1. The germline gives CDR1 SGHRS, CDR2 YFSETQ. CDR3 size: 14 residues. Here the CDR3 reads CASSGTGTELQSAF. In nucleotides, the CDR3 is TGCGCCAGCAGCGGGACCGGGACAGAGTTACAGAGCGCCTTC.

The rearrangement links TRBV29-1 to TRBJ1-2, with 8 bases matching TRBD1. The CDR3 loop spans 11 amino acids. J lost 7 bases, V lost 8 bases, and 6 bases had no gene match. CDR1 and CDR2 (germline): SQVTM, ANQGSEA. CDR3 residues: CSWQGTGGYTF. The CDR3 DNA follows: TGCAGCTGGCAGGGGACAGGTGGCTACACCTTC.

The chain has TRBV1 and TRBJ2-7; TRBD1 is the table's D call, not checked against the DNA. TRBV1 represents a pseudogene. This CDR3 has 17 residues. Written as DNA, the CDR3 is TGCACCAGCAGCCAAGATAGGGTCCGGACAGGGCTTTACGAGCAGTACTTC. Its translation: CTSSQDRVRTGLYEQYF.

The chain couples TRBV6-6 to TRBJ1-5; tentatively, D is TRBD1 (6 bases). Trimming took off 7 bases at V and 5 bases at J, with 18 bases between the two ends. Germline-derived CDR1 and CDR2 are MNHNY and SVGAGI (reference sequence). There are 15 residues in the CDR3. The CDR3 DNA reads as TGTGCCAGCATAGGAGAGTTGGGGGCTGATCAGCCCCAGCATTTT. It is translated as CASIGELGADQPQHF.

The V and J genes are TRBV15 and TRBJ2-2; possibly TRBD2 for D (6 bases). V dropped 2 bases and J dropped 4 bases, with 17 bases sitting between them. Germline CDR1 is LNHNV and CDR2 is YYDKDF (reference sequence). The CDR3 sequence is 17 residues long. CDR3 region: CATSRSRAGGITGELFF. CDR3 coding DNA: TGTGCCACCAGCAGATCTCGGGCGGGCGGGATCACCGGGGAGCTGTTTTTT.

The V call is TRBV2, the J call TRBJ2-2, with D tentatively TRBD2 (6 bases). Germline values: CDR1 SNHLY, CDR2 FYNNEI. The CDR3 extends over 16 amino acids. Deletions cut 1 base from V and 1 base from J, with 10 bases between. CDR3 coding DNA: TGTGCCAGCAGTGAAGGAAGGACTATGAACACCGGGGAGCTGTTTTTT. Its translation is CASSEGRTMNTGELFF.

The chain couples TRBV7-9 to TRBJ2-4, with 10 bases fitting TRBD1. CDR3 length equals 17 residues. Losses at the gene ends were 4 bases for V and 0 bases for J; bases not matched to a gene: 6. Germline CDR1 reads SEHNR; CDR2 reads FQNEAQ (reference sequence). CDR3 DNA: TGTGCCAGCAGCTCCGGACAGGGGGGGAAAGCCAAAAACATTCAGTACTTC. Amino acids: CASSSGQGGKAKNIQYF.

This chain joins TRBV3-1 (or the pseudogene TRBV3-2) and TRBJ2-2; 10 bases fit TRBD2. The CDR3 is 15 residues long. Germline V gene sequence: CDR1 LGHDT, CDR2 YNNKEL (reference sequence). The J segment lost 4 bases and the V segment lost 8 bases, leaving 7 bases of the junction unmatched. CDR3 DNA: TGTGCCAGCTCAATTAGCGGGAGGACCACCGGGGAGCTGTTTTTT. As protein: CASSISGRTTGELFF.

This clone was detected only once. The V gene is TRBV9, the J gene TRBJ2-2, with 9 bases identical to TRBD2. CDR3 length: 16 amino acids. From germline, CDR1 is SGDLS and CDR2 YYNGEE. The V gene end was trimmed by 0 bases and the J gene end by 4 bases; junction bases not matched to a gene: 4. CDR3 nucleotides: TGTGCCAGCAGCGTAGCGGCTAGCGGGGCCACCGGGGAGCTGTTTTTT. This gives the protein CASSVAASGATGELFF.

The V and J genes are TRBV7-2 and TRBJ2-7; D not resolved. This CDR3 contains 14 residues. V was shortened by 1 base and J by 9 bases, with 16 bases between the two germline ends. CDR1 and CDR2 from the germline V gene are SGHTA and FQGNSA. This CDR3 reads CASSLGREPRVQYF. CDR3 nucleotide sequence: TGTGCCAGCAGCTTAGGGAGAGAACCGAGAGTGCAGTACTTC.

This clone showed up just once. The sample has other DNA sequences that encode this CDR3 too. The chain uses TRBV9 and TRBJ2-1; TRBD2 matches 7 bases. The CDR3 runs to 15 residues. V was pared by 0 bases and J by 4 bases, with 4 bases of the junction left unmatched. Germline-derived CDR1 and CDR2 are SGDLS and YYNGEE. The DNA of the CDR3 is TGTGCCAGCAGCGTAGTAGCGGGCCCTTACAATGAGCAGTTCTTC. The encoded protein is CASSVVAGPYNEQFF.

V gene TRBV10-3 combines with J gene TRBJ2-7; 8 bases match TRBD1. Germline loops: CDR1 ENHRY, CDR2 SYGVKD. J gave up 3 bases and V 5 bases, and 6 bases lay outside the gene matches. The CDR3 is 14 amino acids. The CDR3 loop is CAISRQGTVYEQYF. CDR3 coding DNA: TGTGCCATCAGTCGACAGGGGACGGTCTACGAGCAGTACTTC.

V gene TRBV7-3 combines with J gene TRBJ2-1; 12 bases fit TRBD2. V lost 3 bases, J lost 8 bases, and 11 bases stayed unmatched. The CDR3 runs to 17 residues. Germline V gene lookup returns CDR1 SGHTA and CDR2 FQGTGA. CDR3 coding DNA: TGTGCCAGCAGCTTCTCCGGCACTAGCGGGAGGATGTATGAGCAGTTCTTC. This codes for CASSFSGTSGRMYEQFF.

The chain couples TRBV18 to TRBJ2-7; weak D call: TRBD1 (6 bases). CDR1 and CDR2 (germline): KGHSH, LQKENI. This CDR3 spans 13 amino acids. The germline V and J ends were trimmed by 6 bases and 7 bases, with 16 bases remaining between them. For the CDR3, the DNA is TGTGCCAGCTCTCAGGGGTCCTTAGGGGAGCAGTACTTC. As protein: CASSQGSLGEQYF. Complete variable domain (other parts from reference TRBV18 and TRBJ2-7): NAGVMQNPRHLVRRRGQEARLRCSPMKGHSHVYWYRQLPEEGLKFMVYLQKENIIDESGMPKERFSAEFPKEGPSILRIQQVVRGDSAAYFCASSQGSLGEQYFGPGTRLTVT.

This chain links TRBV2 with TRBJ1-2; TRBD1 aligns across 8 bases. Looked up from germline, CDR1 is SNHLY and CDR2 is FYNNEI. Trimming took 3 bases from V and 3 from J; bases not matched to a gene: 6. The CDR3 runs to 15 residues. CDR3 amino acids: CASSDSQGAYYGYTF. The CDR3 coding sequence is TGTGCCAGCAGTGACTCTCAGGGGGCTTACTATGGCTACACCTTC.

This clone was detected a few times. The V gene is TRBV4-1, the J gene TRBJ1-2; the D is unclear. The CDR3 sequence is 13 residues long. V dropped 3 bases and J dropped 7 bases, with 12 bases sitting between them. Germline-derived CDR1 and CDR2 are MGHRA and YSYEKL. Here the CDR3 reads CASSHTRRPGYTF. In DNA, the CDR3 is TGCGCCAGCAGCCATACCCGGCGGCCTGGCTACACCTTC.

The V gene is TRBV30, the J gene TRBJ1-4, with D uncertain. V gave up 4 bases and J gave up 5 bases, with 11 bases separating them. Germline values: CDR1 GTSNPN, CDR2 SVGIG (reference sequence). This CDR3 has 13 residues. For the CDR3, the DNA is TGTGCCTGGACCCCCGTGACAAATGAAAAACTGTTTTTT. Encoded protein: CAWTPVTNEKLFF.

J is TRBJ2-5 and V is TRBV14, with TRBD1 matching over 7 bases. The CDR3 is 15 residues long. CDR1 is SGHDN and CDR2 is FVKESK in the germline V gene. V shed 4 bases and J 5 bases; nucleotides not matched to a gene: 10. Written as DNA, the CDR3 is TGTGCCAGCAGCCCCCGACAGGGTTTGGGTGAGACCCAGTACTTC. Its translation is CASSPRQGLGETQYF.

The chain uses TRBV28 and TRBJ2-1; D remains ambiguous. V lost 6 bases and J lost 5, with 14 bases in between. Germline values: CDR1 MDHEN, CDR2 SYDVKM. The CDR3 runs 14 residues. The CDR3 DNA reads as TGTGCCAGCAGCTATCTACAGCTCAACAATGAGCAGTTCTTC. It encodes CASSYLQLNNEQFF.

V gene TRBV7-3 combines with J gene TRBJ1-1; D not resolved. This CDR3 has 13 amino acids. Between the trimmed V and J ends, which lost 2 bases and 5 bases, there was a span of 9 bases. Germline V lookup: CDR1 SGHTA, CDR2 FQGTGA. CDR3 in DNA: TGTGCCAGCAGCTTAGCCCGAGGGACTGAAGCTTTCTTT. Translating gives CASSLARGTEAFF.

The chain uses TRBV7-3 and TRBJ2-7; D gene unclear. CDR1 is SGHTA, CDR2 FQGTGA, per germline. V was clipped by 4 bases and J by 5 bases, with 12 bases between them. This CDR3 spans 13 amino acids. The CDR3 sequence is CASSSYTLDEQYF. The CDR3 DNA reads as TGTGCCAGCAGCTCCTATACGCTCGACGAGCAGTACTTC.